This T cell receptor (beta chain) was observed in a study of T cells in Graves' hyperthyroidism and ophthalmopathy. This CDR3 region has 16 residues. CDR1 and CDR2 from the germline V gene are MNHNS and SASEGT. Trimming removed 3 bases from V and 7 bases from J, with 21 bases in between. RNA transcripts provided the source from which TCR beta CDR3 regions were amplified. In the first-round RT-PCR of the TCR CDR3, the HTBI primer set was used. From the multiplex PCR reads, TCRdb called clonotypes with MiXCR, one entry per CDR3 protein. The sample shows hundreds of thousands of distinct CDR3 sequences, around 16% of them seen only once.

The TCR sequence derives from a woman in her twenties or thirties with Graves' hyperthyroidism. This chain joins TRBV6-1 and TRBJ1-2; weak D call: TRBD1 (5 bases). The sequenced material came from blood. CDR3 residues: CASSDWGRQPEGGYTF. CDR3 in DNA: TGTGCCAGCAGTGATTGGGGGAGGCAGCCTGAGGGTGGCTACACCTTC.